This record looks at one TCR beta chain sequence and its context. With V trimmed by 1 base and J by 7 bases, 6 bases remained unmatched. CDR3 length: 14 residues. CDR1 and CDR2 (germline): LGHDT, YNNKEL (reference sequence). The source of the sample is a study of blood T cell repertoires in COVID-19. About the study: COVID-19 samples, acute and convalescent, were from the United States, Italy and Spain. Sources were T cells, B-cell-depleted T cells, or PBMCs; the material itself was cDNA or gDNA.

Seattle participants joined during active infection and were tracked over time. Study processing details: Amplification with reference gene primers provided the estimates of nucleated cell counts. Generated by immunoSEQ multiplex PCR, the TCRdb table keeps only in-frame clones and is missing some. The V and J calls and clone size come from that table; D and trimming were worked out from the DNA. Of about 210,000 clones in the sample, 65% to 90% are singletons; the top ten hold about 2.4%. The TCR sequence derives from a woman in her 70s with COVID-19, enrolled during active disease. The genes are TRBV3-1 (or the pseudogene TRBV3-2) and TRBJ2-7; TRBD1 agrees at 8 bases. The sample comprised peripheral blood. The chain's CDR3 is CASSQAGGLLEQYF. In nucleotides, the CDR3 is TGTGCCAGCAGCCAAGCAGGGGGCCTGTTGGAGCAGTACTTC.